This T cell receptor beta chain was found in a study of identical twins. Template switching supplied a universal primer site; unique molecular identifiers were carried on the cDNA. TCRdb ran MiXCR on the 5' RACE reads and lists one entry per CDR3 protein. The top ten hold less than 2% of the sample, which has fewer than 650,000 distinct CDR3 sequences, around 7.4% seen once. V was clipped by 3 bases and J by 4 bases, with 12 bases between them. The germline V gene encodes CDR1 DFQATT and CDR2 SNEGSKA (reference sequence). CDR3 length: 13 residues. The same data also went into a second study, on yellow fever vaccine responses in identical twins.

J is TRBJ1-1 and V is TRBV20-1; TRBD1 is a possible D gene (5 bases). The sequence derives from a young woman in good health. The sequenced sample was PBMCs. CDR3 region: CSARRGVGTEAFF. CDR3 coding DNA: TGCAGTGCTAGGAGAGGGGTCGGCACTGAAGCTTTCTTT.